The sequence of this T cell receptor beta chain was determined in a study of T cell clonality in common variable immunodeficiency. Study findings and constraints: CVID subjects had higher TCRbeta clonality than healthy controls, most marked in about a third. CVID subjects shared fewer TCRbeta clones than healthy controls did.

Sequencing input was equivalent genomic DNA from CVID and controls. Using immunoSEQ multiplex PCR, the repertoire was profiled, and TCRdb retains in-frame clones only, with some absent. The sample includes around 60,000 clones, none of them occurring once. V dropped 6 bases and J dropped 0; count of bases not matched to a gene: 12. The CDR3 has 18 residues. Germline CDR1 reads SNHLY; CDR2 reads FYNNEI. This clone has ten or more counts. The antigen is not known. The CDR3 is cut off 3 residues early in the read; its end comes from the germline J gene. This clonotype was sampled from a person aged 18 to 70 in good health. V usage is TRBV2 and J usage is TRBJ2-3; 10 bases align to TRBD2. Input material: peripheral blood mononuclear cells. The CDR3 DNA, read in part, is TGTGCCAGCAGGACCTTTTCCCGGACTAGCGGTAGCACAGATACG. Translated: CASRTFSRTSGSTDT. The full CDR3 is CASRTFSRTSGSTDTQYF.